The 17 T cell receptor beta chains below were found in one sample sequenced in a study of monozygotic twins with inflammatory bowel disease. Following a re-call of the 5' RACE reads, TCRdb has one entry per CDR3 protein and lacks DNA. Its listing shows 200,000 to 250,000 distinct CDR3 sequences. Sequences were obtained from blood. These receptors were collected from a human donor with ulcerative colitis or Crohn's disease, or a healthy co-twin of an affected twin (not recorded which).

The gene calls are TRBV24-1 and TRBJ2-1; TCRdb calls TRBD1, which cannot be checked without DNA. The CDR3 consists of 18 residues. Looked up from germline, CDR1 is KGHDR and CDR2 is SFDVKD. CDR3 in amino acids: CATSVSTGGRSNYNEQFF.

V usage is TRBV20-1 and J usage is TRBJ2-7. Germline CDR1 and CDR2: DFQATT and SNEGSKA (reference sequence). CDR3 length: 11 residues. CDR3: CSAPLAYEQYF.

The chain carries TRBV27 and TRBJ1-1. Looked up from germline, CDR1 is MNHEY and CDR2 is SMNVEV (reference sequence). CDR3 size: 12 residues. The CDR3 is CASSFQSGETFF.

This chain links TRBV6-5 with TRBJ1-2. The CDR3 runs to 11 residues. Germline-derived CDR1 and CDR2 are MNHEY and SVGAGI. The chain's CDR3 is CATRDNYGYTF.

Here the CDR3 reads CASSLPGLGNTEAFF. V gene TRBV5-4 combines with J gene TRBJ1-1; TCRdb gives TRBD1 as the D gene, but with no DNA this cannot be confirmed. There are 15 residues in the CDR3. CDR1 SGHNT and CDR2 YYREEE come from the germline V gene (reference sequence).

J is TRBJ2-5 and V is TRBV7-9; TCRdb's assignment of TRBD1 cannot be checked, as there is no DNA. Per germline, CDR1 SEHNR and CDR2 FQNEAQ (reference sequence). The CDR3 consists of 15 residues. The CDR3 sequence: CASSQAGGVGETQYF. The complete variable domain, with remaining parts taken from reference TRBV7-9 and TRBJ2-5, reads DTGVSQNPRHKITKRGQNVTFRCDPISEHNRLYWYRQTLGQGPEFLTYFQNEAQLEKSRLLSDRFSAERPKGSFSTLEIQRTEQGDSAMYLCASSQAGGVGETQYFGPGTRLLVL.

The chain combines TRBV7-9 with TRBJ1-3; the D call of TRBD1 rests on TCRdb alone, since no DNA is present to check it. CDR1 is SEHNR and CDR2 is FQNEAQ in the germline V gene (reference sequence). The CDR3 spans 14 residues. Here the CDR3 reads CASSPDRAGNTIYF. Filled out from reference TRBV7-9 and TRBJ1-3, the complete variable domain reads DTGVSQNPRHKITKRGQNVTFRCDPISEHNRLYWYRQTLGQGPEFLTYFQNEAQLEKSRLLSDRFSAERPKGSFSTLEIQRTEQGDSAMYLCASSPDRAGNTIYFGEGSWLTVV.

The gene calls are TRBV6-2 or TRBV6-3 and TRBJ2-1; TCRdb picks TRBD2, but there is no DNA to check that call. The CDR3 sequence is 15 residues long. Germline loops: CDR1 MNHEY, CDR2 SVGEGT. This CDR3 reads CASRAGLAYNNEQFF.

The V and J genes are TRBV7-2 and TRBJ2-7; no DNA is available, so the TRBD2 call from TCRdb remains unchecked. The CDR3 has 15 amino acids. Germline-derived CDR1 and CDR2 are SGHTA and FQGNSA. Here the CDR3 reads CASSFVGSFGYEQYF.

This rearrangement joins TRBV7-9 to TRBJ1-5. The CDR3 extends over 13 amino acids. From germline, CDR1 is SEHNR and CDR2 FQNEAQ (reference sequence). CDR3 residues: CASSLGTSQPQHF.

The V gene is TRBV7-8, the J gene TRBJ1-1; TCRdb gives TRBD1 as the D gene, but with no DNA this cannot be confirmed. The CDR3 covers 14 residues. The germline CDR1 and CDR2 sequences are SGHVS and FQNEAQ. The CDR3: CASSRGQWDTEAFF.

The chain has TRBV20-1 and TRBJ2-3; TCRdb selects TRBD1, and the lack of DNA leaves this call unchecked. CDR3 length equals 16 residues. Germline values: CDR1 DFQATT, CDR2 SNEGSKA (reference sequence). CDR3: CSASKLDRGRWDTQYF.

The chain carries TRBV18 and TRBJ2-7; absent DNA, TCRdb's TRBD2 call cannot be checked. The CDR3 loop spans 15 amino acids. The V gene's germline CDR1 is KGHSH and CDR2 LQKENI. CDR3 amino acids: CASSPGTSGGYEQYF.

The V and J genes are TRBV29-1 and TRBJ2-3; TCRdb calls TRBD1, which cannot be checked without DNA. The CDR3 contains 16 residues. CDR1 is SQVTM, CDR2 ANQGSEA, per germline. CDR3: CSVETIGGAGSDTQYF.

The chain combines TRBV20-1 with TRBJ2-2; TCRdb selects TRBD1, and the lack of DNA leaves this call unchecked. This CDR3 has 12 amino acids. The germline V gene encodes CDR1 DFQATT and CDR2 SNEGSKA (reference sequence). The CDR3 loop reads CSAPDHTGELFF.

The chain combines TRBV29-1 with TRBJ1-2; the TRBD1 assignment by TCRdb is unverifiable without DNA. CDR1 SQVTM and CDR2 ANQGSEA come from the germline V gene. There are 13 residues in the CDR3. Here the CDR3 reads CSARAGDYYGYTF.

This chain uses TRBV6-5 with TRBJ1-1; the TRBD1 assignment by TCRdb is unverifiable without DNA. The CDR3 length is 17 residues. Germline CDR1 MNHEY, CDR2 SVGAGI. The CDR3 is CASSYGGQLGMNTEAFF.